This TCR beta chain is from a study of blood T cell repertoires in COVID-19. Study information: T cells, B-cell-depleted T cells, or PBMCs supplied cDNA or gDNA.

Per the original methods: Amplifying reference gene primers gave estimates of nucleated cell counts. The protocol was immunoSEQ multiplex PCR, while the TCRdb copy is restricted to in-frame clones and leaves out a portion. The V and J calls and clone size were taken over from that table, and D and trimming were inferred from the DNA. The sample lists around 55,000 clones, roughly 85% seen once, with about an eighth in the top ten. With 2 bases removed from V and 4 bases from J, the gap between germline ends came to 17 bases. The CDR3 covers 16 residues. From germline, CDR1 is ENHRY and CDR2 SYGVKD. This receptor was identified in a human donor in a cohort sampled during active COVID-19. The rearrangement uses TRBV10-3 and TRBJ1-1; D is perhaps TRBD1 (6 bases). Sample: peripheral blood. The CDR3 here is CAISETSQGRGTEAFF. In DNA, the CDR3 is TGTGCCATCAGTGAGACCTCACAGGGCCGGGGCACTGAAGCTTTCTTT.